This passage covers 32 T cell receptor beta chains from one sample sequenced in a study of tumor-infiltrating lymphocytes in primary liver carcinoma. TCR beta cDNA was made from approximately 500 ng total RNA with a constant-region primer. Library construction for TCR beta comprised three nested multiplex PCR rounds performed with slightly modified ARM-PCR. Two initial PCR rounds of roughly 10 cycles each paired TRBV1-TRBV30 forward primers with a C-beta reverse primer. Each CDR3 protein is one row after TCRdb ran MiXCR on the multiplex PCR reads. In the table there are almost 45,000 distinct CDR3 sequences, roughly 80% of which are singletons. Taking 20-30 mg of unsorted bulk tissue, the authors co-extracted RNA and DNA. The sequenced sample was tumor-adjacent normal liver tissue. Source of these receptors: a woman in her 30s with primary liver carcinoma and hepatitis B virus infection.

On this clonotype: Since a much larger clone is just one base distant, this may be a read error. The gene calls are TRBV15 and TRBJ2-1; D is ambiguous. CDR1 is LNHNV, CDR2 YYDKDF, per germline (reference sequence). The CDR3 runs 14 residues. The CDR3 bases are TGTGCCACCAGTTATGAGAATCCCTACGATGAGCAGTTCTTC. It yields the protein CATSYENPYDEQFF.

This clonotype was seen a few times. The rearrangement uses TRBV2 and TRBJ1-1; weak D call: TRBD1 (6 bases). This CDR3 is built from 14 residues. V was cut by 7 bases and J by 7 bases, with 19 bases left in between. Per germline, CDR1 SNHLY and CDR2 FYNNEI. CDR3 DNA: TGTGCCAGCACCGCGGCCGGGACAAGGGTTGAAGCTTTCTTT. Its translation is CASTAAGTRVEAFF.

This clonotype was recorded a few times. The junction departs from the called germline gene at one end, perhaps through a read error. The V call is TRBV6-5, the J call TRBJ2-3; D gene uncertain. CDR1 and CDR2 (germline): MNHEY, SVGAGI. The CDR3 consists of 12 residues. The CDR3 here is CASGYRTDAQYF. Written as DNA, the CDR3 is TGTGCCAGTGGATACCGCACAGATGCGCAGTATTTT.

V usage is TRBV20-1 and J usage is TRBJ2-3; 8 bases match TRBD2. Germline CDR1 reads DFQATT; CDR2 reads SNEGSKA (reference sequence). The CDR3 spans 15 residues. V shed 7 bases and J 3 bases; nucleotides not matched to a gene: 12. CDR3 amino acids: CSVSLRKRGTDTQYF. In DNA form, the CDR3 reads TGCAGTGTTAGCCTCCGAAAGCGGGGGACAGATACGCAGTATTTT.

This clonotype showed up just a few times. This chain connects TRBV20-1 to TRBJ1-6, with TRBD1 as a possible D gene (6 bases). The V and J ends lost 2 bases and 12 bases respectively, with 8 bases between them. In germline, CDR1 is DFQATT, CDR2 SNEGSKA (reference sequence). The length of the CDR3 is 11 residues. In DNA form, the CDR3 reads TGCAGTGCTAGACAACAGGGACCCCTCCACTTT. It encodes CSARQQGPLHF.

V is TRBV5-1 and J is TRBJ2-1; D unclear. Trimming took off 9 bases at V and 9 bases at J, with 10 bases between the two ends. The CDR3 covers 10 residues. Germline V gene data show CDR1 as SGHRS and CDR2 as YFSETQ. DNA of the CDR3: TGCGCCATCTTATCGGGTGAGCAGTTCTTC. Its protein is CAILSGEQFF. The complete variable domain, with remaining parts taken from reference TRBV5-1 and TRBJ2-1, reads KAGVTQTPRYLIKTRGQQVTLSCSPISGHRSVSWYQQTPGQGLQFLFEYFSETQRNKGNFPGRFSGRQFSNSRSEMNVSTLELGDSALYLCAILSGEQFFGPGTRLTVL.

Of note for this clonotype: A much larger clone is a single base away; this may be a read error. This chain connects TRBV25-1 to TRBJ1-1, with a possible D match to TRBD1 (5 bases). Looked up from germline, CDR1 is MGHDK and CDR2 is SYGVNS. The CDR3 length is 14 residues. V was trimmed by 10 bases and J by 1 base, leaving 16 bases between them. CDR3 sequence reads: CANRTPQGNTEAFF. In DNA form, the CDR3 reads TGTGCCAACAGGACCCCCCAGGGGAACACTGAAGCTTTCTTT.

With respect to this clonotype: Sequence at one end of the junction differs from germline and may be a read error. This rearrangement joins TRBV13 to TRBJ1-1; TRBD1 is a possible D gene (6 bases). CDR1 is PRHDT, CDR2 FYEKMQ, per germline (reference sequence). The CDR3 totals 17 residues. CDR3: CASSLGGFAIGGTEAFF. CDR3 nucleotides: TGTGCTAGCAGCTTAGGAGGGTTTGCTATTGGGGGCACTGAAGCCTTCTTT.

A few counts support this clonotype. The CDR3 end shows no conserved phenylalanine or tryptophan, and so a read error is likely. The DNA of the CDR3 is TGTGCCAGCAGCTTAGGCGTATGGAGCTCCCACAATGAGCAGTTCATC. Encoded protein: CASSLGVWSSHNEQFI. The chain employs TRBV11-2 and TRBJ2-1, with unresolved D. The CDR3 consists of 16 residues. Germline V gives CDR1 SGHAT, CDR2 FQNNGV.

This CDR3 reads CASSPTGGRETQYF. CDR3 nucleotide sequence: TGTGCCAGCAGCCCAACAGGGGGACGTGAGACCCAGTACTTC. The chain joins TRBV12-3 or TRBV12-4 to TRBJ2-5; 8 bases match TRBD1. Losses at the gene ends were 6 bases for V and 5 bases for J; bases not matched to a gene: 8. This CDR3 comprises 14 residues.

As to this clonotype: Its ends do not fully match the called genes, so a read error is possible. V and J are TRBV6-2 or TRBV6-3 and TRBJ2-2, with D tentatively TRBD2 (5 bases). The germline V gene has CDR1 MNHEY and CDR2 SVGEGT. This CDR3 contains 16 residues. In nucleotides, the CDR3 is TGTGCCAGCAGTTACCTTACGGAAGCGAACACCGGGGAGTTGTTTTTT. Translated, it gives CASSYLTEANTGELFF.

A remark on this clonotype: Since the CDR3 does not end with the conserved phenylalanine or tryptophan, this likely comes from a read error. The CDR3 sequence: CVSSLATASNEQYL. The DNA of the CDR3 is TGTGTCAGCAGCTTAGCGACGGCCTCCAACGAGCAGTACCTC. V is TRBV11-1 and J is TRBJ2-7; D perhaps matches TRBD2 (5 bases). The CDR3 totals 14 residues. Germline V gene lookup returns CDR1 SGHAT and CDR2 FQDESV (reference sequence).

Concerning this clonotype itself: An end of the junction differs from the germline gene, which may be a read error. The V gene is TRBV2, the J gene TRBJ2-1; 12 bases align to TRBD2. The CDR3 covers 15 residues. Germline CDR1 reads SNHLY; CDR2 reads FYNNEI. The CDR3: CASGPETSGSVKQLF. DNA for the CDR3: TGTGCCAGCGGCCCGGAGACTAGCGGGAGTGTTAAGCAGCTCTTC. Supplemented by reference TRBV2 and TRBJ2-1, the full variable domain reads EPEVTQTPSHQVTQMGQEVILRCVPISNHLYFYWYRQILGQKVEFLVSFYNNEISEKSEIFDDQFSVERPDGSNFTLKIRSTKLEDSAMYFCASGPETSGSVKQLFGPGTRLTVL.

This clonotype was found once. This sequence joins TRBV7-9 and TRBJ2-3, with 7 bases identical to TRBD1. The CDR3 is 16 amino acids. The J segment lost 5 bases and the V segment lost 1 base, leaving 9 bases of the junction unmatched. CDR1 and CDR2 (germline): SEHNR, FQNEAQ (reference sequence). The CDR3 loop reads CASSLEWGQREDTQYF. CDR3 DNA: TGTGCCAGCAGCTTAGAATGGGGACAGCGAGAAGATACGCAGTATTTT.

To note about this clonotype: This may arise from a read error, as a much more abundant clone is one base away. J is TRBJ2-1 and V is TRBV7-9, with D maybe TRBD2 (7 bases). This CDR3 comprises 17 residues. Germline lookup yields CDR1 SEHNR and CDR2 FQNEAQ (reference sequence). Here the CDR3 reads CASILERGRAPYNEQFF. The CDR3, as DNA: TGTGCCAGCATCTTAGAGAGGGGGAGGGCCCCCTACAATGAGCAGTTCTTC.

CDR3 sequence (DNA): TGTGCCAGCAGCACAACCCTAGCGGGAGGGGGGAATGAGCAGTTCTTC. It specifies CASSTTLAGGGNEQFF. The chain has TRBV9 and TRBJ2-1; 12 bases line up with TRBD2. CDR3 size: 16 residues. Germline CDR1 and CDR2: SGDLS and YYNGEE. The J segment lost 7 bases and the V segment lost 4 bases, leaving 9 bases of the junction unmatched.

To note about this clonotype: No conserved phenylalanine or tryptophan is present at the end of the CDR3, so a read error is the likely explanation. This rearrangement joins TRBV12-3 or TRBV12-4 to TRBJ2-7; D might be TRBD2 (7 bases). The CDR3 consists of 15 residues. Between the trimmed V and J ends, which lost 5 bases and 2 bases, there was a span of 16 bases. The CDR3 DNA reads TGTGCCAGCAGTGTCTCCGGGGAGGGGGCCTACGAGCAGTACCTC. It codes for CASSVSGEGAYEQYL.

This clonotype was counted many times. CDR3 region: CASSPFQRTYEQYF. The DNA for the CDR3 is TGTGCCAGCAGTCCATTCCAGAGAACCTACGAGCAGTACTTC. The chain recombines TRBV28 with TRBJ2-7; D unclear. The CDR3 is 14 residues long. V lost 5 bases, J lost 2 bases, and 13 bases lay in between. Germline V gene lookup returns CDR1 MDHEN and CDR2 SYDVKM.

This clonotype was observed once. This may be a read error: a much more frequent sequence differs by one nucleotide. The chain employs TRBV5-1 and TRBJ1-2; D possibly corresponds to TRBD1 (6 bases). CDR3 size: 15 residues. Germline assignment: CDR1 SGHRS and CDR2 YFSETQ. The CDR3 region has the DNA TGCGCCAGCAGCCCGAGCCCAGGGGCCAGGGATGGCTACATCTTC. This gives the protein CASSPSPGARDGYIF.

Worth noting for this clonotype: This could be a read error, since a much larger clone is one nucleotide away. V is TRBV28 and J is TRBJ2-2; 10 bases match TRBD1. The ends lost 2 bases at V and 7 bases at J; junction bases unmatched: 7. The germline gives CDR1 MDHEN, CDR2 SYDVKM. The CDR3 covers 16 residues. The CDR3, as DNA: TGTGCCAGCAGTTTACTCCGGGACAGGGGCATCGGGGAGCTGTTTTTT. Translating it yields CASSLLRDRGIGELFF.

The rearrangement uses TRBV29-1 and TRBJ2-6; the match to TRBD1 covers 7 bases. Per germline, CDR1 SQVTM and CDR2 ANQGSEA. The ends lost 5 bases at V and 0 bases at J; junction bases unmatched: 10. This CDR3 contains 17 residues. The CDR3 is CSVSGTVRNSGANVLTF. The CDR3 nucleotides are TGCAGCGTTTCCGGGACAGTCAGAAACTCTGGGGCCAACGTCCTGACTTTC.

The chain recombines TRBV20-1 with TRBJ1-2, with 8 bases fitting TRBD1. V trimming: 3 bases; J trimming: 3 bases; junction bases outside the gene matches: 9. This CDR3 contains 15 residues. Looked up from germline, CDR1 is DFQATT and CDR2 is SNEGSKA (reference sequence). In DNA, the CDR3 is TGCAGTGCTAGTATCACAGGGGGGCCCGACTATGGCTACACCTTC. This gives the protein CSASITGGPDYGYTF.

The V gene is TRBV10-3, the J gene TRBJ1-3; D gene unclear. Per the germline V gene, CDR1 is ENHRY and CDR2 is SYGVKD. CDR3 length equals 14 residues. In nucleotides, the CDR3 is TGTTTCACCAGTGAGTCAGTTTCTGGAAACACCATATATTTT. Translation gives CFTSESVSGNTIYF.

This clonotype has just one count. This could be a read error, since a much larger clone is one nucleotide away. The chain couples TRBV28 to TRBJ2-1, with D perhaps matching TRBD1 (5 bases). CDR3 size: 16 residues. CDR1 is MDHEN, CDR2 SYDVKM, per germline. V lost 1 base and J lost 5, with 15 bases in between. The CDR3 DNA is TGTGCCAGCAGTTTATCACCAGGGCGATCCGACAATGAGCAGTTCTTC. Translation: CASSLSPGRSDNEQFF. The full variable domain, with the rest looked up from reference TRBV28 and TRBJ2-1, is DVKVTQSSRYLVKRTGEKVFLECVQDMDHENMFWYRQDPGLGLRLIYFSYDVKMKEKGDIPEGYSVSREKKERFSLILESASTNQTSMYLCASSLSPGRSDNEQFFGPGTRLTVL.

The chain carries TRBV11-2 and TRBJ2-5; D is tentatively TRBD1 or TRBD2 (6 bases each). The CDR3 is 14 amino acids. CDR1 is SGHAT, CDR2 FQNNGV, per germline. V was cut by 3 bases and J by 5 bases, with 13 bases left in between. DNA for the CDR3: TGTGCCAGCAGCTTTACCGGGGGCGCGGAGACCCAGTACTTC. It encodes CASSFTGGAETQYF.

This clonotype has only one observation. With a much larger clone just one base away, this may be a read error. The chain joins TRBV5-1 to TRBJ1-2; D unresolved. There are 13 residues in the CDR3. Germline-derived CDR1 and CDR2 are SGHRS and YFSETQ. For the CDR3, the DNA is TGCGCCAGCAGTCCGGGCTCCTCCTATGTCTACACCTTC. This gives the protein CASSPGSSYVYTF.

Concerning this clonotype itself: One junction end does not reproduce the germline sequence, and a read error may be involved. J is TRBJ2-5 and V is TRBV5-1, with TRBD2 as a possible D gene (6 bases). The CDR3 covers 14 residues. Germline assignment: CDR1 SGHRS and CDR2 YFSETQ. The CDR3 DNA follows: TGCGCCAGCAGTTTGGCTGGAGGGGCAGAGACCCAGCACTTC. This codes for CASSLAGGAETQHF.

The chain uses TRBV4-1 and TRBJ2-4; tentative D call: TRBD1 (6 bases). This CDR3 is 16 amino acids long. Germline CDR1 reads MGHRA; CDR2 reads YSYEKL. V was clipped by 6 bases and J by 15 bases, with 30 bases between them. The CDR3 protein is CASSPEKNRDTSKWYF. The CDR3, as DNA: TGCGCCAGCAGTCCAGAGAAGAATAGGGACACGAGTAAGTGGTACTTC.

This clonotype has only a few counts. One end of the junction varies from germline; a read error may be responsible. The gene calls are TRBV5-1 and TRBJ2-5; possible D gene TRBD1, 5 bases. The CDR3 runs to 15 residues. CDR1 is SGHRS and CDR2 is YFSETQ in the germline V gene. The CDR3 nucleotides read TGCGTCAGCAGCTCAGACAGAGTCGGACAAGAGACCCAGTACTTC. Its translation: CVSSSDRVGQETQYF. The full variable domain, completed using reference TRBV5-1 and TRBJ2-5, is KAGVTQTPRYLIKTRGQQVTLSCSPISGHRSVSWYQQTPGQGLQFLFEYFSETQRNKGNFPGRFSGRQFSNSRSEMNVSTLELGDSALYLCVSSSDRVGQETQYFGPGTRLLVL.

This clonotype was picked up a small number of times. The chain employs TRBV11-2 and TRBJ2-1; TRBD2 matches at 11 bases. V was pared by 5 bases and J by 4 bases, with 7 bases of the junction left unmatched. The length of the CDR3 is 16 residues. The germline gives CDR1 SGHAT, CDR2 FQNNGV. This chain's CDR3 is CASSTPLAGGYNEQFF. The DNA of the CDR3 is TGTGCCAGCAGCACTCCTCTAGCGGGGGGATACAATGAGCAGTTCTTC.

About this clonotype itself: An end of the junction does not agree with germline; a read error may underlie this. The rearrangement links TRBV29-1 to TRBJ2-5; 12 bases are shared with TRBD2. There are 15 residues in the CDR3. Germline V CDR1 and CDR2: SQVTM, ANQGSEA. CDR3 sequence (DNA): TGCAAGGGAGAGACTAGCGGGAGACTCTGGGAGACGCAGTACTTC. As protein: CKGETSGRLWETQYF.

This chain joins TRBV6-5 and TRBJ2-3; D gene ambiguous. The length of the CDR3 is 13 residues. V shed 9 bases and J shed 8 bases, with 18 bases lying between them. Germline lookup yields CDR1 MNHEY and CDR2 SVGAGI. CDR3 sequence reads: CASSPRPAGTQYF. CDR3 nucleotide sequence: TGTGCCAGTAGCCCCCGACCCGCAGGTACGCAGTATTTT.